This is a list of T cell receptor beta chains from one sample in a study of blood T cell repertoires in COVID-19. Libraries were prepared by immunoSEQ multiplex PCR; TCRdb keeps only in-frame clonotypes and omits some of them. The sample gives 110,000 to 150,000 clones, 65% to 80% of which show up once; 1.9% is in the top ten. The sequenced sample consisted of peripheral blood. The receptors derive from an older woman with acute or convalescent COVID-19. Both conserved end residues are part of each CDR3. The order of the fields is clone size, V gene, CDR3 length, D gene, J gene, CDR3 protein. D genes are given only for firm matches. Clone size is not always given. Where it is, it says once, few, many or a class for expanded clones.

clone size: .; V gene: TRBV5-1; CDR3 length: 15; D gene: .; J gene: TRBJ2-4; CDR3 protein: CASSLGAGQINIQYF
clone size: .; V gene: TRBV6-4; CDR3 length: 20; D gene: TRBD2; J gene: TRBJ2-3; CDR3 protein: CASSPQPLAGEGTLTDTQYF
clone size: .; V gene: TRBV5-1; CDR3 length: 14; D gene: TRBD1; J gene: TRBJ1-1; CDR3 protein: CASSFIDRGTEAFF
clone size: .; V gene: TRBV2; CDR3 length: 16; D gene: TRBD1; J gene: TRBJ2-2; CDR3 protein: CASTQGGQGNTGELFF
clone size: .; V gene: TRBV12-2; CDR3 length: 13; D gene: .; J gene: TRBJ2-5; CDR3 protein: CASRFQGSGTQYF
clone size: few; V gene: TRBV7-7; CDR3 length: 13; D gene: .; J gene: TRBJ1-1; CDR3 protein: CASSLVLNTEAFF
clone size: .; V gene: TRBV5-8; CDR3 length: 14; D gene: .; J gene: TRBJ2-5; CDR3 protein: CASSLSQGPMAQYF
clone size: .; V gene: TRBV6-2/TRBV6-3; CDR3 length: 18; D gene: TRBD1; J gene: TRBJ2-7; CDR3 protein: CASSYSFHRPGQGYEQYF
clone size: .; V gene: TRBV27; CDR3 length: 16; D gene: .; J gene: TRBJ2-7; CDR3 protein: CASSLGQGGGNYEQYF
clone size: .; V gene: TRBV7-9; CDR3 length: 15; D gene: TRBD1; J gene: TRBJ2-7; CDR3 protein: CASSYGTGAAYEQYF
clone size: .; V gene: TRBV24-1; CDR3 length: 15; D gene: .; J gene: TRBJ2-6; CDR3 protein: CATSDSGTGANVLTF
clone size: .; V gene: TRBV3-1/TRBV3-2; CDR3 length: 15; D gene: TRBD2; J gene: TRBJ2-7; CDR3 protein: CASSPGLAATYEQYF
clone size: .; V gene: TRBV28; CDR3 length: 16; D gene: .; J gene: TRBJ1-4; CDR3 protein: CASSLSWLGGDEKLFF
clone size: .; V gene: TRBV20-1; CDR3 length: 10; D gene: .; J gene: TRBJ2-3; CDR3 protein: CSATWASAIF
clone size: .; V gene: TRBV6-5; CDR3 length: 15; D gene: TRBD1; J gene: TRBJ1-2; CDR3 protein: CASSYIQGAPGGYTF